The sequence of this T cell receptor beta chain was determined in a study of T-cell memory formation after mild COVID-19. Many counts were recorded for this clonotype. UMIs and sample barcodes were carried by the TCR alpha and TCR beta cDNA libraries that 5'RACE produced using constant-segment primers. A single record per CDR3 protein comes from TCRdb applying MiXCR to the 5' RACE reads. The sample has more than 450,000 distinct CDR3 sequences, about 20% seen once. With V trimmed by 0 bases and J by 4 bases, 11 bases remained unmatched. In germline, CDR1 is SGHVS, CDR2 FQNEAQ. The CDR3 length is 17 residues.

The sample was PBMCs or a T cell subset sorted from them (not recorded which). The V and J genes are TRBV7-8 and TRBJ2-5; TRBD1 matches at 7 bases. The receptor's source is an adult woman who had mild COVID-19 (a few samples of this study predate the infection). Cell type and time point are not known. CDR3 coding DNA: TGTGCCAGCAGCTTAGCAGGGAACAGGGGCGCGGGAGAGACCCAGTACTTC. Residues: CASSLAGNRGAGETQYF.